This T cell receptor (beta chain) was documented in a study of regulatory T cells in long-lasting Graves disease. Study-wide findings and caveats: TRBV28, TRBJ1-2 and TRBJ2-5 were favored in persistent disease. Persistent Graves' disease cases displayed lower TCR diversity than newly diagnosed ones.

Researchers made TCR beta libraries by using iRepertoire HTBI primers and running Arm-PCR on CDR3 regions. TCRdb called the multiplex PCR reads again in MiXCR, with one record for every CDR3 protein. The table has 350,000 to 450,000 distinct CDR3 sequences, about 21% seen once; the top ten hold 13% to 15%. The CDR3 loop spans 14 amino acids. Unmatched junction bases numbered 4, after V lost 6 bases and J lost 5 bases. Germline V gene sequence: CDR1 DFQATT, CDR2 SNEGSKA (reference sequence). The time point was: persistent/refractory GD, antithyroid drugs over 5 years with positive TRAb. The authors made the TCR library using RNA they extracted from PBMCs. The patients included were those that came from an endocrinology department in Xi'an, China. This clonotype was counted many times. What it recognizes is unknown.

The source of this sequence is a female donor with Graves disease. The V and J genes are TRBV20-1 and TRBJ2-2; 12 bases are shared with TRBD2. The sample consisted of peripheral blood mononuclear cells (PBMCs), taken when the disease was refractory, from a patient treated with antithyroid drugs. The CDR3 DNA follows: TGCAGTGCAAGACTAGCGGGAGAGACCGGGGAGCTGTTTTTT. Protein: CSARLAGETGELFF.